What follows describes a single TCR beta chain. What antigen it recognizes has not been identified. Base qualities are missing; no much larger clone stands one base away. This specimen belongs to a study of blood T cell repertoires in COVID-19 (dated by TCRdb to 2019 to 2021). Context from the whole study: The collaborator samples originated in the United States, Italy and Spain and spanned the acute and convalescent phases of COVID-19. The prospective study material was composed of cDNA or gDNA derived from T cells, B-cell-depleted T cells, or PBMCs. Deeply sampled blood TCRbeta repertoires from subjects exposed to, actively infected with, or recovered from COVID-19 were included in the dataset. A freely available public database, intended as a resource for researchers studying the immune response to SARS-CoV-2, is where the repertoires were released. The samples were drawn from the first 160 participants of the ongoing ImmuneRACE study and from some 1,300 subjects provided by 6 global collaborators. Sample metadata almost always included a de-identified subject ID, COVID-19 status, age in years and sex. HLA class I and class II types, where available, came from metadata supplied by the sample provider rather than from assay-based typing.

At one collaborating source in Seattle, patients were enrolled during active infection and were followed longitudinally through the course of disease. Each collaborating institution followed its own protocols to collect whole blood in K2EDTA tubes. Collaborator samples were shipped for TCRbeta analysis as frozen whole blood, isolated PBMCs, or DNA extracted from either sample type. TCRbeta CDR3 regions were amplified from genomic DNA using the immunoSEQ Assay, a bias-controlled multiplex PCR. On the study's bioinformatics: Nucleated cell counts per sample were estimated from amplification of reference gene primers within the assay. To quantify the absolute abundance of each unique TCRbeta CDR3 rearrangement, sequence reads were collapsed and filtered. For each sample, productive Simpson clonality was calculated by taking the square root of Simpson's diversity index across productive rearrangements. TCRdb retrieved this table from immuneACCESS and kept in-frame rearrangements only. Not all clones are present; in checked studies, unresolved V genes account for under half, and no reason is known for the remainder. V, J and clone size reflect that table, while D and trimming were determined from the DNA. In this sample the table shows about 140,000 clones, about nine tenths of which occur a single time. The ten top clones hold 2.5% to 3% of the sample.

From cysteine to phenylalanine, the CDR3 is 16 amino acids long. The read is trimmed to its CDR3 DNA, 48 bases read in frame from base 1. V is cut by 2 bases and J by 3 bases, and the space between the germline ends is 16 bases. The germline V gene sets CDR1 to KGHSH and CDR2 to LQKENI. Overall study results and their limits: The quantity of clinical and demographic metadata differed by source and by participant and was supplied without curation.

The sample comprised peripheral blood. This receptor was identified in a human donor with COVID-19, enrolled during active disease. The donor label of this sample is uncertain. Recombination joined TRBV18 with TRBJ1-1, and perhaps TRBD1 as D gene, on 5 matching bases. The nucleotides read TGTGCCAGCTCACCAAGGTCAGGGAAAGGGTACACTGAAGCTTTCTTT. The translation is CASSPRSGKGYTEAFF.